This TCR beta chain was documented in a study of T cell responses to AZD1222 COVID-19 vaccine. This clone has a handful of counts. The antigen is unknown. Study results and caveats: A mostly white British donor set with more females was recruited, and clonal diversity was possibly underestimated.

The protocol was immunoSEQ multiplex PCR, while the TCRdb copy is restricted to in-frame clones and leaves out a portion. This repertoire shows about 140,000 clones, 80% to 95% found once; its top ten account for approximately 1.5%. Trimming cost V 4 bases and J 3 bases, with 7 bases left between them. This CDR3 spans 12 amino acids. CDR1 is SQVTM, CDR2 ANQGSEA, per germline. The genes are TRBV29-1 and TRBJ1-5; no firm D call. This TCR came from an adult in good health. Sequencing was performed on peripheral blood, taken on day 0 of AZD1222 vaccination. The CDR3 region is CSVGALNQPQHF. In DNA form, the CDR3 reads TGCAGCGTTGGGGCTCTCAATCAGCCCCAGCATTTT.